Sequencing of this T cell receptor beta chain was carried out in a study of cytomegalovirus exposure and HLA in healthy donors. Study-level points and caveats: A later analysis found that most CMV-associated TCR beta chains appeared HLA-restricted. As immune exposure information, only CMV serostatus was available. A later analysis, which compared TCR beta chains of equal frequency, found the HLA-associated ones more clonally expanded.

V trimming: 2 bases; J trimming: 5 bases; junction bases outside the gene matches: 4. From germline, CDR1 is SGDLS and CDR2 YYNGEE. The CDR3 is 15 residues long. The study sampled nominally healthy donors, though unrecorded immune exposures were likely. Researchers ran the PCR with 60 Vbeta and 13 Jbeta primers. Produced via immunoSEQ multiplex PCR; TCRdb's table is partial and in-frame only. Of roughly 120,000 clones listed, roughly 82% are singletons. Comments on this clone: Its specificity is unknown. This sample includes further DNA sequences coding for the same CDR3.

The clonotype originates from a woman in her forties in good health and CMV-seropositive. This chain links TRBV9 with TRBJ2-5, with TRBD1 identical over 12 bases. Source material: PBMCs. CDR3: CASSVGTGGQETQYF. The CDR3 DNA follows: TGTGCCAGCAGCGTGGGGACAGGGGGCCAGGAGACCCAGTACTTC.